This T cell receptor beta chain was captured in a study of cytomegalovirus exposure and HLA in healthy donors (dated by TCRdb to about 2017). In the study overall: An earlier analysis of roughly 610 of the donors reported under 300 Gb of sequence data and 95 million to 120 million unique TCR beta sequences obtained from approximately 180 million T cells. An early release covering over 500 HLA-typed donors comprised 300 to 350 gigabases of sequencing data and around 86 million unique TCR sequences. Of the roughly 410 genotyped donors, 70% to 90% were placed in the genetic ancestry cluster associated with self-reported Caucasian donors. The study was designed to test whether signatures of past pathogen exposure could be identified by cataloging public T cell receptors. The T cell repertoires of several hundred subjects were profiled by immunosequencing and related to cytomegalovirus serostatus. Besides the first cohort of some 670 subjects, a separate validation cohort made up of 120 different subjects was used. To predict cytomegalovirus infection status, the study combined high-throughput TCR immunosequencing, statistical association of individual TCRs with disease status, and machine learning. A later analysis re-analyzed previously published TCR beta repertoires from approximately 670 donors and added high-resolution HLA genotyping to study TCR occurrence patterns. In the later analysis, no new phenotypic data were used to find candidate immune exposures; instead, reliance was placed on TCR beta sequences and their occurrence across donors. An earlier analysis of 587 of the donors used high-throughput TCR beta sequencing to judge whether each TCR beta V gene segment behaved as functional or pseudogenic. Donor age, sex, ethnicity and CMV serostatus were compiled alongside the repertoire data. In a later genetic analysis, genome-wide SNP genotypes for about three fifths of the roughly 670 donors were used, and that subset was treated as a discovery cohort. All discovery cohort repertoires had been generated using a single sequencing platform. Both class I and class II loci were covered by HLA typing, at four-digit resolution. Typing coverage differed by locus: A, B, C, DRB1 and DQB1 were typed in roughly 620-640 donors, DQA1 in around 500, DPA1 in some 610, and DPB1 in 400 to 480. A handful of DR-DQ haplotypes were handled as single units for association and clustering because linkage in the cohort was strong. Among around 400 genotyped donors of the cohort, an average of approximately 240,000 unique TCR beta nucleotide sequences were sequenced per donor, around 18% of them non-productive.

CDR1 LGHNA and CDR2 YNFKEQ are derived from the germline V gene. The CDR3 measures 15 amino acids from cysteine to phenylalanine. Just CDR3 DNA is preserved here, 45 bases in frame from base 1. Relative to germline, V is missing 1 base and J is missing 4 bases, with 3 bases of the junction outside any gene match. The method was the immunoSEQ multiplex PCR assay. A mixture of 60 forward primers for TCR Vbeta segments and 13 reverse primers for TCR Jbeta segments was used in the multiplex PCR. Amplification of the CDR3 region of rearranged TCR beta genes was performed with a multiplex PCR assay on genomic DNA. On the Illumina HiSeq System, the amplified TCR beta libraries were sequenced as 87-base-pair reads. Under the source paper's analysis protocol: Across the 670 or so repertoires, a later analysis counted tens of millions of unique TCR beta chains, around 11 million of which were shared by at least two donors. To remove PCR and sequencing errors, raw reads were error-corrected and collapsed into unique sequences using a nearest-neighbor algorithm that merged closely related sequences. CDR3 sequences were aligned to IMGT reference sequences to assign V, D and J gene segments. Each retained sequence needed at least a six-nucleotide match to both a V gene segment and a J gene segment. Rearrangements were classified as productive when the CDR3 lacked stop codons and remained in frame with V and J, and all other rearrangements were classified as non-productive. CDR3 was defined by IMGT convention, running from the second conserved V-encoded cysteine to the conserved J-encoded phenylalanine. The earlier analysis of more than 450 of the donors excluded sequences that lacked an unambiguous match to a single V gene segment. In an earlier analysis of 587 of the donors, a V segment was called functional when productive rearrangements were above 56.7%, and segregating when the standard deviation between donors exceeded 5%. A statistical classification framework was developed to diagnose cytomegalovirus status using the catalog of TCR beta chain sequences. In a later analysis, V and J genes were assigned by comparing TCR nucleotide sequences against IMGT/GENE-DB human TR gene sequences. The TCRdist pipeline was used in a later analysis to assign CDR3 sequences and most-parsimonious VDJ recombination scenarios. In a later analysis, each TCR beta chain was defined by its CDR3 amino acid sequence together with its V-gene family, and reads lacking a unique V-gene family were excluded. As a way to deal with suspected cross-contamination and a sequencing artifact, a later analysis dropped 450 to 600 nucleotide sequences that were highly shared and had low generation probability. For each public chain, a later analysis derived a clonal expansion index from normalized ranks of inferred template counts within each repertoire. Generation probabilities in a later analysis came from a VDJ recombination model fitted to out-of-frame rearrangements, and those results were checked against IGoR. A later analysis scored TCR-TCR, TCR-HLA and TCR-CMV co-occurrence with hypergeometric tests, applying a repertoire-size bias correction to TCR pairs. In a later analysis, false discovery rates were estimated by permuting HLA or CMV assignments 20 times. In a later analysis, co-occurring TCRs were grouped using DBSCAN, and TCRdist sequence similarity was added for clustering within HLA-allele-positive subsets. Repertoires with fewer than 30,000 or more than 120,000 public chains, plus five repertoires with anomalous nucleotide sharing, were excluded from co-occurrence clustering. Here the immuneACCESS table is served through TCRdb, limited to in-frame sequences with V and J called. Missing clones are a known gap in these copies; in checked studies unresolved V genes cover under half, and the rest lacks a known reason. The D gene and trimming were derived from the DNA, and the V and J assignments and clone size from that table. The sample table on file contains approximately 30,000 clones. The leading ten clones occupy under 2% of the sample.

About this clone: The antigen it recognizes is unknown.

In total, 600 or so healthy bone marrow donors made up the cohort. Cohort members were all nominally healthy when sampled, although unrecorded immune exposures were likely present. The donor tested CMV seropositive, placing the donor among the roughly 300 seropositive members of the cohort. A peripheral blood sample was provided by each donor, and peripheral blood mononuclear cells were used for TCR beta sequencing. Genomic DNA extraction from the blood cell samples was performed with the Qiagen DNeasy Blood Extraction Kit. Overall results and qualifications from the work: Because the 87-base-pair reads could not distinguish some IMGT-functional V segments, including TRBV6-2 and TRBV6-3, those segments were excluded. Compared with equally common non-associated chains, HLA-associated TCR beta chains in a later analysis were more clonally expanded and had lower generation probabilities. Immune exposure information for the cohort was limited to CMV serostatus. A later analysis found that TCR association rates varied across HLA loci, with DRB1 alleles showing the most associated TCRs and HLA-C alleles the fewest. Across donors, most TCR sequences were observed very rarely, whereas some public TCRs were present in many individuals. A later analysis associated 15,000 to 20,000 TCR beta sequences with specific HLA alleles at a false discovery rate of 0.05. When HLA alleles, especially DR and DQ, strongly co-occurred, attributing TCR associations to individual alleles was difficult. Because some donors lacked HLA typing at each locus, the association tests relied only on the typed subset. The presence/absence analyses assumed that sequencing depth was roughly uniform across donors, and that assumption may not be true. In an earlier analysis of around 500 of the donors, most TCR beta V segments appeared in productive rearrangements about 87% or about 30% of the time, broadly matching IMGT annotations. A later genetic analysis associated a missense DCLRE1C variant with V-gene and J-gene trimming of TCR beta chains, and an independent cohort replicated the association. According to the authors, the approach could potentially be generalized to other disease states and immunological phenotypes. The cohort was sequenced for TCR beta chains only, and without alpha or paired-chain data the features that could be detected were limited. A group of highly shared sequence variants was considered likely to be a technical artifact of the sequencing pipeline. The classifier was reported to diagnose cytomegalovirus status with high specificity and sensitivity in both the original and validation cohorts. Compared with the 666-donor mean, donors in an Asian-associated ancestry cluster had fewer N-insertions in productive TCRs, according to a later genetic analysis. A further reported finding was that TCR beta sequences accurately predicted the HLA-A and HLA-B alleles for most subjects in the first cohort. In vitro tests confirmed that a few of the cytomegalovirus-associated TCR beta chains recognize cytomegalovirus antigens. In a later analysis, most CMV-associated TCR beta chains were found to appear HLA-restricted, with HLA associations seemingly driven largely by CMV exposure. According to a later analysis, parvovirus B19, influenza, CMV and Epstein-Barr virus appeared linked to several top co-occurrence clusters. Because counts were too low, roughly 18 rarely observed V segments, including chromosome 9 orphons, were left out of the earlier analysis of a few hundred of the donors. The study gave a list of 150 to 200 TCR beta chains associated with cytomegalovirus. Correlated functional status among segregating V segments might be attributable to linkage disequilibrium, but an unknown experimental factor could not be ruled out.

Sequenced: PBMCs. The TCR was taken from a woman in her thirties or forties in good health and CMV-seropositive. The rearranged segments are TRBV4-2 and TRBJ2-1; TRBD2 agrees with 8 junctional bases. The DNA sequence is given as TGTGCCAGCAGCCAAGGAGCGGGAGAATACAATGAGCAGTTCTTC. This gives the protein CASSQGAGEYNEQFF.